This T cell receptor beta chain derives from a study of human T cells and chemical hapten exposure. Turning to the study itself: Recorded diagnoses among the mostly female patients were alopecia areata, totalis or universalis.

Study-level findings and limits: Among expanded TCRs, significantly more large CDR3 similarity clusters formed than among controls.

TCRdb redid the calling of the RACE reads with MiXCR, one entry per CDR3 protein. The sample shows about 90,000 distinct CDR3 sequences, about 10% of them seen only once. This clonotype was detected a few times. Its matching antigen is unknown. Regarding time point: patch test 1, 2 weeks after DPC sensitization. Treatment here: therapeutic diphenylcyclopropenone sensitization with weekly scalp DPC. Each patch test followed a blood draw. Germline lookup yields CDR1 GTSNPN and CDR2 SVGIG (reference sequence). This CDR3 spans 12 amino acids. V was clipped by 5 bases and J by 9 bases; unmatched bases: 7. The genes are TRBV30 and TRBJ2-1; TRBD2 agrees at 7 bases. Material: whole blood, obtained in connection with sensitization to the hapten diphenylcyclopropenone (DPC). The TCR comes from a man between 35 and 55 years old with alopecia areata. Some clones in this sample may be carry-over from other donors' samples. The DNA for the CDR3 is TGTGCCTGGGGGCCCAGCGGGACTGAGCAGTTCTTC. This codes for CAWGPSGTEQFF.